The 29 T cell receptor beta chains below all came from one sample that was sequenced in a study of blood T cell repertoires in COVID-19. Measured with immunoSEQ multiplex PCR; TCRdb has only the in-frame clones, and not every one. Found here are 60,000 to 75,000 clones, around 83% of them singletons; the top ten hold around 4.2%. The sequencing sample was made of peripheral blood. These receptors were collected from a man between 65 and 79 years old with active COVID-19.

This rearrangement joins TRBV19 to TRBJ2-7; D might be TRBD2 (5 bases). V lost 3 bases and J 7 bases, leaving 13 bases between the germline ends. The CDR3 length is 13 residues. CDR1 is LNHDA, CDR2 SQIVND, per germline (reference sequence). The CDR3 reads CASSMVGSGEQYF. The CDR3 DNA is TGTGCCAGTAGTATGGTGGGCTCGGGGGAGCAGTACTTC.

The chain uses TRBV3-1 (or the pseudogene TRBV3-2) and TRBJ2-7; 7 bases agree with TRBD1. Germline lookup yields CDR1 LGHDT and CDR2 YNNKEL (reference sequence). This CDR3 comprises 14 residues. Germline trimming cut 5 bases from V and 6 bases from J; bases unmatched to any gene: 10. The CDR3 is CASSARDREGEQYF. CDR3 DNA: TGTGCCAGCAGCGCACGGGACAGAGAGGGCGAGCAGTACTTC.

In this sample, this clone turned up once. The chain combines TRBV5-4 with TRBJ1-1, with a tentative D call TRBD1 (5 bases). The CDR3 runs to 14 residues. Per germline, CDR1 SGHNT and CDR2 YYREEE (reference sequence). Trimming removed 0 bases from V and 6 bases from J, with 12 bases in between. CDR3 DNA sequence: TGTGCCAGCAGCTTGGTCGGCAGGGTCCCTGAAGCTTTCTTT. It encodes CASSLVGRVPEAFF.

The chain couples TRBV4-3 to TRBJ2-4; possible D gene TRBD2, 6 bases. Trimming shortened V by 0 bases and J by 4 bases, and 16 bases separated the two germline ends. The CDR3 contains 17 residues. The V gene's germline CDR1 is LGHNA and CDR2 YSLEER. Written as DNA, the CDR3 is TGCGCCAGCAGCCAAGACCCCCACGGCGGGACTAAAAACATTCAGTACTTC. Protein sequence: CASSQDPHGGTKNIQYF.

The chain is built from TRBV12-3 or TRBV12-4 and TRBJ1-2; no clear D gene. This CDR3 spans 12 amino acids. V was shortened by 1 base and J by 6 bases, with 6 bases between the two germline ends. Written as DNA, the CDR3 is TGTGCCAGCAGTTTAGGGCGGAATGGCTACACCTTC. It codes for CASSLGRNGYTF.

DNA for the CDR3: TGTGCCAGCAGCTTTACTAGCGGGAAGCCCGGGGAGCTGTTTTTT. This gives the protein CASSFTSGKPGELFF. The chain carries TRBV7-2 and TRBJ2-2, with 10 bases aligning to TRBD2. The CDR3 has 15 residues. The V gene end was trimmed by 3 bases and the J gene end by 6 bases; junction bases not matched to a gene: 4. CDR1 and CDR2 from the germline V gene are SGHTA and FQGNSA. The full variable domain, completed using reference TRBV7-2 and TRBJ2-2, is GAGVSQSPSNKVTEKGKDVELRCDPISGHTALYWYRQSLGQGLEFLIYFQGNSAPDKSGLPSDRFSAERTGGSVSTLTIQRTQQEDSAVYLCASSFTSGKPGELFFGEGSRLTVL.

This clone was recorded a few times. The V gene is TRBV4-1, the J gene TRBJ1-2, with D possibly matching TRBD1 (5 bases). CDR1 MGHRA and CDR2 YSYEKL come from the germline V gene. V was pared by 0 bases and J by 14 bases, with 19 bases between. There are 14 residues in the CDR3. CDR3 in amino acids: CASSQDLGRDPLTF. CDR3 sequence (DNA): TGCGCCAGCAGCCAAGATCTCGGGAGGGACCCACTTACCTTC.

Concerning this clone: Other DNA sequences in this specimen translate into the identical CDR3. The chain carries TRBV6-5 and TRBJ2-2, with 8 bases that match TRBD2. CDR1 MNHEY and CDR2 SVGAGI come from the germline V gene. J lost 4 bases, V lost 7 bases, and 2 bases had no gene match. The CDR3 runs 13 residues. The CDR3 is CASTRGGTGELFF. CDR3 DNA: TGTGCCAGCACCCGGGGGGGCACCGGGGAGCTGTTTTTT.

V gene TRBV5-1 combines with J gene TRBJ2-5; 8 bases match TRBD2. The length of the CDR3 is 16 residues. The V gene end was trimmed by 4 bases and the J gene end by 1 base; junction bases not matched to a gene: 9. CDR1 is SGHRS and CDR2 is YFSETQ in the germline V gene. The CDR3 DNA reads TGCGCCAGCAGCCCCGGGACTAGGAGATCCCAAGAGACCCAGTACTTC. Its translation: CASSPGTRRSQETQYF.

V and J are TRBV18 and TRBJ1-2; the match to TRBD1 covers 8 bases. The CDR3 totals 14 residues. The V gene's germline CDR1 is KGHSH and CDR2 LQKENI. With 8 bases clipped from V and 8 bases from J, the junction kept 13 bases outside the gene matches. The DNA of the CDR3 is TGTGCCAGCCACCGACAGGGGCAATACAGGGGCTACACCTTC. Its translation: CASHRQGQYRGYTF.

The J gene is TRBJ1-2, the V gene TRBV19; 9 nucleotides line up with TRBD1. The germline V gene has CDR1 LNHDA and CDR2 SQIVND (reference sequence). V was pared by 9 bases and J by 7 bases, with 12 bases of the junction left unmatched. This CDR3 contains 14 residues. For the CDR3, the DNA is TGTGCCAGCCGCCGGGACAGGGACTTTTCTGGCTACACCTTC. Its protein product is CASRRDRDFSGYTF.

This chain uses TRBV10-3 with TRBJ2-3; 8 bases align to TRBD1. This CDR3 has 14 residues. With V trimmed by 6 bases and J by 2 bases, 4 bases remained unmatched. CDR1 is ENHRY, CDR2 SYGVKD, per germline. This chain's CDR3 is CAIRETGDTDTQYF. The CDR3 region has the DNA TGTGCCATCAGGGAGACAGGGGACACAGATACGCAGTATTTT.

This chain links TRBV19 with TRBJ1-2; a possible D gene is TRBD1 (5 bases). The V end was cut by 7 bases, the J end by 4 bases, with 22 bases between. Germline V gene data show CDR1 as LNHDA and CDR2 as SQIVND (reference sequence). There are 16 residues in the CDR3. The CDR3 here is CASTPQGTLGGYGYTF. As DNA, the CDR3 is TGTGCCAGTACCCCCCAGGGAACGCTGGGGGGCTATGGCTACACCTTC.

V gene TRBV27 combines with J gene TRBJ2-7, with TRBD2 identical over 16 bases. Trimming removed 10 bases from V and 5 bases from J; junction bases left unmatched: 20. Germline V gene lookup returns CDR1 MNHEY and CDR2 SMNVEV (reference sequence). The CDR3 runs to 19 residues. CDR3 sequence reads: CANPIQAPGLAGGLDEQYF. For the CDR3, the DNA is TGTGCCAACCCAATACAGGCCCCGGGACTAGCGGGAGGGCTGGACGAGCAGTACTTC.

J is TRBJ2-7 and V is TRBV28; a weak D match, TRBD1 (5 bases). Germline V gene data show CDR1 as MDHEN and CDR2 as SYDVKM. The CDR3 length is 12 residues. V dropped 6 bases and J dropped 4 bases, with 10 bases sitting between them. CDR3 sequence reads: CASSPGWYEQYF. The CDR3 DNA sequence: TGTGCCAGCAGCCCAGGGTGGTACGAGCAGTACTTC.

In this sample, this clone turned up a few times. The rearrangement joins TRBV5-1 to TRBJ1-6; D is possibly TRBD1 (5 bases). Per germline, CDR1 SGHRS and CDR2 YFSETQ. Trimming left V 0 bases short and J 7 bases short, with 14 bases between. This CDR3 is built from 16 residues. CDR3: CASSLEGVRSNSPLHF. The CDR3 DNA reads as TGCGCCAGCAGCTTGGAAGGGGTCAGGTCAAATTCACCCCTCCACTTT.

The chain has TRBV2 and TRBJ2-7, with a weak D call TRBD2 (6 bases). Germline loops: CDR1 SNHLY, CDR2 FYNNEI. This CDR3 region has 19 residues. V shed 8 bases and J shed 2 bases, with 31 bases lying between them. The CDR3 sequence is CASGHPTDTTGSQTYEQYF. The CDR3 DNA follows: TGTGCCAGCGGCCATCCGACAGACACAACCGGGAGTCAAACCTACGAGCAGTACTTC.

The chain employs TRBV27 and TRBJ2-6, with 8 bases that match TRBD1. V was clipped by 5 bases and J by 0 bases; unmatched bases: 6. The CDR3 consists of 17 residues. CDR1 and CDR2 from the germline V gene are MNHEY and SMNVEV (reference sequence). Here the CDR3 reads CASSTHRGTSGANVLTF. The CDR3 coding sequence is TGTGCCAGCAGTACCCACAGGGGGACCTCTGGGGCCAACGTCCTGACTTTC.

The rearrangement uses TRBV6-2 or TRBV6-3 and TRBJ2-7, with TRBD2 matching over 13 bases. V was clipped by 6 bases and J by 4 bases; unmatched bases: 6. Germline CDR1 reads MNHEY; CDR2 reads SVGEGT. CDR3 size: 15 residues. This CDR3 is CASSSGTSGAYEQYF. Here the CDR3 DNA reads TGTGCCAGCAGCTCCGGGACTAGCGGGGCATACGAGCAGTACTTC.

The J gene is TRBJ2-3, the V gene TRBV7-9; TRBD2 matches 7 bases. The junction had 5 bases not matched to a gene; V was cut back by 7 bases and J by 4 bases. CDR1 is SEHNR, CDR2 FQNEAQ, per germline (reference sequence). CDR3 length: 13 residues. CDR3 sequence (DNA): TGTGCCAGCAAGGAGGGAGGGGCAGATACGCAGTATTTT. Its protein product is CASKEGGADTQYF. The variable domain in full, completed from reference TRBV7-9 and TRBJ2-3, reads DTGVSQNPRHKITKRGQNVTFRCDPISEHNRLYWYRQTLGQGPEFLTYFQNEAQLEKSRLLSDRFSAERPKGSFSTLEIQRTEQGDSAMYLCASKEGGADTQYFGPGTRLTVL.

The gene calls are TRBV5-1 and TRBJ2-1; 8 positions agree with TRBD1. Trimming cost V 3 bases and J 4 bases; bases outside gene matches: 6. CDR1 is SGHRS, CDR2 YFSETQ, per germline. This CDR3 contains 15 residues. In nucleotides, the CDR3 is TGCGCCAGCAGCTCCGGACAGGGCCGTTACAATGAGCAGTTCTTC. It encodes CASSSGQGRYNEQFF. Combining the CDR3 with reference TRBV5-1 and TRBJ2-1 gives the whole variable domain KAGVTQTPRYLIKTRGQQVTLSCSPISGHRSVSWYQQTPGQGLQFLFEYFSETQRNKGNFPGRFSGRQFSNSRSEMNVSTLELGDSALYLCASSSGQGRYNEQFFGPGTRLTVL.

CDR3 region: CAIRTLGGGEQFF. In DNA, the CDR3 is TGTGCCATCAGAACCCTAGGGGGGGGTGAGCAGTTCTTC. The chain recombines TRBV10-3 with TRBJ2-1, with D possibly TRBD2 on 7 matching bases. This CDR3 contains 13 residues. Deletions cut 6 bases from V and 9 bases from J, with 15 bases between. Germline assignment: CDR1 ENHRY and CDR2 SYGVKD.

V is TRBV7-9 and J is TRBJ2-5; D is uncertain. CDR1 is SEHNR, CDR2 FQNEAQ, per germline (reference sequence). The V end was cut by 2 bases, the J end by 5 bases, with 3 bases between. The CDR3 contains 11 residues. The CDR3 region has the DNA TGTGCCAGCAGCTTATCGGAGACCCAGTACTTC. It yields the protein CASSLSETQYF.

This chain connects TRBV15 to TRBJ1-2; D possibly corresponds to TRBD1 (5 bases). V gave up 4 bases and J gave up 2 bases, with 11 bases separating them. CDR1 is LNHNV, CDR2 YYDKDF, per germline (reference sequence). The CDR3 extends over 14 amino acids. In DNA, the CDR3 is TGTGCCACCAGCAACGGGGACTACAACTATGGCTACACCTTC. Its translation: CATSNGDYNYGYTF.

The chain is built from TRBV7-2 and TRBJ2-6; maybe TRBD1 (5 bases). V lost 1 base to trimming and J lost 0 bases, with 10 bases between them. Germline V gene data show CDR1 as SGHTA and CDR2 as FQGNSA. This CDR3 spans 17 amino acids. Here the CDR3 reads CASSLEARASGANVLTF. CDR3 DNA sequence: TGTGCCAGCAGCTTAGAGGCCAGGGCCTCTGGGGCCAACGTCCTGACTTTC.

This rearrangement joins TRBV25-1 to TRBJ1-4; D not certain. Trimming stripped 4 bases from V and 8 bases from J, with 11 bases between. The CDR3 spans 13 residues. Germline lookup yields CDR1 MGHDK and CDR2 SYGVNS. The DNA for the CDR3 is TGTGCCAGCAGTGGCCAGTCGGGGGAAAAACTGTTTTTT. This encodes CASSGQSGEKLFF.

The chain uses TRBV10-3 and TRBJ2-7; D possibly corresponds to TRBD1 (6 bases). CDR3 length: 14 residues. V lost 6 bases and J lost 7, with 19 bases in between. Germline lookup yields CDR1 ENHRY and CDR2 SYGVKD. CDR3 in DNA: TGTGCCATCAGGCCCACAGGGTCCCTCGGGGAGCAGTACTTC. It yields the protein CAIRPTGSLGEQYF.

The chain recombines TRBV3-1 (or the pseudogene TRBV3-2) with TRBJ2-7, with D maybe TRBD1 (7 bases). V lost 1 base to trimming and J lost 6 bases, with 13 bases between them. There are 14 residues in the CDR3. CDR1 LGHDT and CDR2 YNNKEL come from the germline V gene (reference sequence). CDR3 DNA: TGTGCCAGCAGCCAAGCAGGGGGGATCGGCGAGCAGTACTTC. Its protein is CASSQAGGIGEQYF.

This sequence joins TRBV19 and TRBJ2-1; possible D gene TRBD2, 6 bases. The V and J ends lost 4 bases and 0 bases respectively, with 16 bases between them. Germline values: CDR1 LNHDA, CDR2 SQIVND (reference sequence). CDR3 length equals 17 residues. CDR3 loop: CASSSRAGPFSYNEQFF. CDR3 in DNA: TGTGCCAGTAGTAGTCGAGCGGGCCCCTTCTCCTACAATGAGCAGTTCTTC.